This note documents a single T cell receptor (beta chain) sequence. Its antigen is currently unknown. This sample is part of a study of CD8+ T cells in alopecia areata. Overall study results and limits: Treatment with tofacitinib significantly lowered scalp clonality and reduced expanded CD8+ clones among the top 100. Because one nonresponder was included, the link of baseline CD8+ expansion to response is considered uncertain. TCRs were shared less clearly across patients than in mice, possibly for HLA-related reasons. The study found that many expanded lesional clones persisted in scalp and blood during tofacitinib.

Documented treatment: oral pan-JAK inhibitor, 5-10 mg twice daily. Extraction of RNA preceded its reverse transcription into cDNA, which served as the sequencing template. Libraries were prepared by immunoSEQ multiplex PCR; TCRdb keeps only in-frame clonotypes and omits some of them. Altogether approximately 190,000 clones are present, 58% being singletons, with the ten largest covering 5.5% to 6%. The CDR3 spans 16 residues. Germline CDR1 is SGHRS and CDR2 is YFSETQ. Trimming removed 0 bases from V and 1 base from J, with 13 bases in between. This TCR was recovered from a human donor with alopecia areata. The chain has TRBV5-1 and TRBJ1-1, with a weak D call TRBD1 (5 bases). The sequencing here drew on CD4+ T cells sorted from blood, taken at week 24, from a patient treated with tofacitinib. DNA of the CDR3: TGCGCCAGCAGCTTGGTGGAGGGGCACGGGAACACTGAAGCTTTCTTT. It translates to CASSLVEGHGNTEAFF.